Sequencing of this T cell receptor beta chain was carried out in a study of T cells in Graves' hyperthyroidism and ophthalmopathy. Germline values: CDR1 MNHNS, CDR2 SASEGT. The CDR3 is 15 amino acids. Trimming pared 5 bases from V and 0 bases from J, leaving 11 bases between. Template material for amplifying TCR beta CDR3 regions consisted of RNA transcripts. During a first-round RT-PCR of the TCR CDR3, the HTBI primer set was used. TCRdb re-called the multiplex PCR reads with MiXCR, one entry per CDR3 protein. The sample includes 390,000 or so distinct CDR3 sequences, under 15% of them seen just once. There are many counts of this clonotype.

Source material: blood. This TCR came from a man between 18 and 29 years old with Graves' ophthalmopathy. The chain recombines TRBV6-1 with TRBJ1-5; D is uncertain. The CDR3 coding sequence is TGTGCCAGCAGTTCACGGGTGGTTAGCAATCAGCCCCAGCATTTT. Protein sequence: CASSSRVVSNQPQHF.